A single sample is the source of the 18 T cell receptor beta chains below, sequenced in a study of OX40 agonist ivuxolimab in advanced cancers. Sequencing was performed with immunoSEQ multiplex PCR; in TCRdb, only in-frame clones are kept and a portion is missing. The sample carries 85,000 to 100,000 clones, roughly 93% recorded once. The specimen comprised CD4+ or CD8+ T cells sorted from blood, sampled in a trial of the OX40 agonist ivuxolimab. Receptors originate from an adult with an advanced solid tumor such as melanoma, head and neck, liver or kidney cancer.

This clone was seen only once. The V and J genes are TRBV5-1 and TRBJ1-1; tentative D call: TRBD1 (6 bases). There are 13 residues in the CDR3. The germline gives CDR1 SGHRS, CDR2 YFSETQ. V lost 1 base, J lost 10 bases, and 14 bases lay in between. The CDR3 DNA follows: TGCGCCAGCAGCTTGCAGGGGTCTGGGCTAGCTTTCTTT. Translation gives CASSLQGSGLAFF.

The V call is TRBV5-1, the J call TRBJ1-1; D not certain. With 1 base removed from V and 5 bases from J, the gap between germline ends came to 9 bases. This CDR3 contains 13 residues. Germline V CDR1 and CDR2: SGHRS, YFSETQ. This CDR3 reads CASSLWEKTEAFF. The CDR3 bases are TGCGCCAGCAGCTTGTGGGAAAAAACTGAAGCTTTCTTT. The entire variable domain, with the rest obtained from reference TRBV5-1 and TRBJ1-1, is as follows: KAGVTQTPRYLIKTRGQQVTLSCSPISGHRSVSWYQQTPGQGLQFLFEYFSETQRNKGNFPGRFSGRQFSNSRSEMNVSTLELGDSALYLCASSLWEKTEAFFGQGTRLTVV.

This sequence joins TRBV7-6 and TRBJ2-3; D uncertain. CDR1 SGHVS and CDR2 FNYEAQ come from the germline V gene. Trimming pared 5 bases from V and 3 bases from J, leaving 6 bases between. This CDR3 region has 12 residues. CDR3 DNA sequence: TGTGCCAGCAGCCCCACTACAGATACGCAGTATTTT. Translating gives CASSPTTDTQYF.

The rearrangement joins TRBV2 to TRBJ2-4, with 9 bases lining up with TRBD2. The V gene's germline CDR1 is SNHLY and CDR2 FYNNEI. J was trimmed by 8 bases and V by 4 bases; bases with no gene match: 6. The CDR3 is made up of 14 amino acids. In nucleotides, the CDR3 is TGTGCCAGCAGTGCGGCGGGAGGGGATGACATTCAGTACTTC. This gives the protein CASSAAGGDDIQYF.

The chain links TRBV19 to TRBJ1-3; D is undetermined. The germline gives CDR1 LNHDA, CDR2 SQIVND (reference sequence). This CDR3 has 16 residues. V gave up 6 bases and J gave up 0 bases, with 15 bases separating them. The CDR3 DNA sequence: TGTGCCAGTAGCGTTGGTCCAACCAACTCTGGAAACACCATATATTTT. The encoded protein is CASSVGPTNSGNTIYF. The entire variable domain, with the rest obtained from reference TRBV19 and TRBJ1-3, is as follows: DGGITQSPKYLFRKEGQNVTLSCEQNLNHDAMYWYRQDPGQGLRLIYYSQIVNDFQKGDIAEGYSVSREKKESFPLTVTSAQKNPTAFYLCASSVGPTNSGNTIYFGEGSWLTVV.

The gene calls are TRBV25-1 and TRBJ1-6; 10 bases match TRBD1. V shed 3 bases and J 9 bases; nucleotides not matched to a gene: 11. Germline CDR1 MGHDK, CDR2 SYGVNS. The CDR3 contains 17 residues. This chain's CDR3 is CASSEDRGGLGRSPLHF. DNA of the CDR3: TGTGCCAGCAGTGAGGACAGGGGGGGGTTAGGTCGTTCACCCCTCCACTTT. Full variable domain (missing parts from reference TRBV25-1 and TRBJ1-6): EADIYQTPRYLVIGTGKKITLECSQTMGHDKMYWYQQDPGMELHLIHYSYGVNSTEKGDLSSESTVSRIRTEHFPLTLESARPSHTSQYLCASSEDRGGLGRSPLHFGNGTRLTVT.

The CDR3, as DNA: TGTGCCAGCATATCAGGAATTAATGAAAAACTGTTTTTT. Translated: CASISGINEKLFF. The chain has TRBV28 and TRBJ1-4; D is unclear. Germline V gene data show CDR1 as MDHEN and CDR2 as SYDVKM. CDR3 length: 13 residues. The V end was cut by 7 bases, the J end by 4 bases, with 10 bases between. Looking up the rest from reference TRBV28 and TRBJ1-4 gives the full variable domain: DVKVTQSSRYLVKRTGEKVFLECVQDMDHENMFWYRQDPGLGLRLIYFSYDVKMKEKGDIPEGYSVSREKKERFSLILESASTNQTSMYLCASISGINEKLFFGSGTQLSVL.

The CDR3 loop reads CASSLAREGGYTF. CDR3 in DNA: TGTGCCAGCAGCTTAGCGCGGGAGGGTGGCTACACCTTC. This rearrangement joins TRBV7-9 to TRBJ1-2; D not resolved. This CDR3 has 13 amino acids. Between the trimmed V and J ends, which lost 0 bases and 7 bases, there was a span of 9 bases. Germline V gene sequence: CDR1 SEHNR, CDR2 FQNEAQ (reference sequence).

This rearrangement joins TRBV7-3 to TRBJ2-1, with a possible D match to TRBD1 (6 bases). Looked up from germline, CDR1 is SGHTA and CDR2 is FQGTGA. The CDR3 covers 12 residues. V was cut by 5 bases and J by 13 bases, with 15 bases left in between. In DNA, the CDR3 is TGTGCCAGCAGCCTAGCACAGGGTATCCAGTTCTTC. Amino acids: CASSLAQGIQFF. Drawing the rest from reference TRBV7-3 and TRBJ2-1, the complete variable domain is GAGVSQTPSNKVTEKGKYVELRCDPISGHTALYWYRQSLGQGPEFLIYFQGTGAADDSGLPNDRFFAVRPEGSVSTLKIQRTERGDSAVYLCASSLAQGIQFFGPGTRLTVL.

J is TRBJ2-3 and V is TRBV5-1; D is perhaps TRBD1 (5 bases). Trimming left V 0 bases short and J 1 base short, with 6 bases between. This CDR3 region has 14 residues. Germline CDR1 SGHRS, CDR2 YFSETQ. CDR3 nucleotide sequence: TGCGCCAGCAGCTTGGGGGGCGGCACAGATACGCAGTATTTT. Translation gives CASSLGGGTDTQYF.

V usage is TRBV6-5 and J usage is TRBJ1-6; D gene ambiguous. Deletions cut 7 bases from V and 1 base from J, with 2 bases between. In germline, CDR1 is MNHEY, CDR2 SVGAGI. CDR3 length: 12 amino acids. The chain's CDR3 is CASISYNSPLHF. The DNA for the CDR3 is TGTGCCAGCATTTCCTATAATTCACCCCTCCACTTT.

The chain employs TRBV30 and TRBJ2-7; D not resolved. Trimming took 7 bases from V and 0 from J, leaving 13 bases between them. The CDR3 has 13 amino acids. The germline V gene encodes CDR1 GTSNPN and CDR2 SVGIG (reference sequence). The DNA of the CDR3 is TGTGCCTACAGTTTAGGGATCTCCTACGAGCAGTACTTC. This sequence encodes CAYSLGISYEQYF. The variable domain in full, with the rest retrieved from reference TRBV30 and TRBJ2-7, is SQTIHQWPATLVQPVGSPLSLECTVEGTSNPNLYWYRQAAGRGLQLLFYSVGIGQISSEVPQNLSASRPQDRQFILSSKKLLLSDSGFYLCAYSLGISYEQYFGPGTRLTVT.

The V gene is TRBV6-5, the J gene TRBJ1-5; D possibly corresponds to TRBD1 (6 bases). This CDR3 region has 15 residues. Trimming left V 4 bases short and J 3 bases short, with 13 bases between. Germline V CDR1 and CDR2: MNHEY, SVGAGI. CDR3 sequence (DNA): TGTGCCAGCAGTTCGGGCAGGGGTTCCAATCAGCCCCAGCATTTT. Its translation: CASSSGRGSNQPQHF.

V usage is TRBV11-3 and J usage is TRBJ2-1, with a possible D match to TRBD1 (6 bases). V lost 4 bases and J lost 10, with 14 bases in between. The CDR3 is made up of 13 amino acids. Germline CDR1 and CDR2: SGHNT and YENEEA. The CDR3 DNA reads TGTGCCAGCAGCTCTCCGACCCAGGGGGAGCAGTTCTTC. Translated, it gives CASSSPTQGEQFF.

V gene TRBV2 combines with J gene TRBJ2-3; D might be TRBD2 (7 bases). Trimming removed 3 bases at V and 5 bases at J, with 18 bases between. This CDR3 contains 16 residues. Germline CDR1 reads SNHLY; CDR2 reads FYNNEI. DNA for the CDR3: TGTGCCAGCAGTGAGGCAAGAGAGGGGGGGATAGATACGCAGTATTTT. Translated: CASSEAREGGIDTQYF. Full variable domain (remainder filled in from reference TRBV2 and TRBJ2-3): EPEVTQTPSHQVTQMGQEVILRCVPISNHLYFYWYRQILGQKVEFLVSFYNNEISEKSEIFDDQFSVERPDGSNFTLKIRSTKLEDSAMYFCASSEAREGGIDTQYFGPGTRLTVL.

This chain uses TRBV4-3 with TRBJ2-7; D perhaps matches TRBD1 (7 bases). This CDR3 is 15 amino acids long. The germline V gene has CDR1 LGHNA and CDR2 YSLEER. V shed 2 bases and J shed 2 bases, with 13 bases lying between them. The DNA for the CDR3 is TGCGCCAGCAGCCAAAGACAGGGACTTACCTACGAGCAGTACTTC. Translating it yields CASSQRQGLTYEQYF.

The rearrangement joins TRBV6-5 to TRBJ1-6; TRBD1 might be the D (5 bases). Trimming cost V 0 bases and J 8 bases, with 8 bases left between them. This CDR3 is 14 amino acids long. Germline V gene data show CDR1 as MNHEY and CDR2 as SVGAGI. The CDR3 is CASSYSRGDSPLHF. As DNA, the CDR3 is TGTGCCAGCAGTTACTCCCGGGGGGATTCACCCCTCCACTTT.

The V gene is TRBV10-3, the J gene TRBJ1-5, with 9 bases aligning to TRBD1. The CDR3 has 13 residues. V was pared by 11 bases and J by 7 bases, with 9 bases of the junction left unmatched. Germline V gene data show CDR1 as ENHRY and CDR2 as SYGVKD. CDR3 nucleotides: TGTGCCGCAACAGGGGGCGCGGAACAGCCCCAGCATTTT. It is translated as CAATGGAEQPQHF.